This T cell receptor (beta chain) is from a study of OX40 agonist ivuxolimab in advanced cancers. Only in-frame clones appear in the TCRdb table, and some are missing; sequencing was by immunoSEQ multiplex PCR. The sample shows roughly 93,000 clones, 70% to 85% of them seen only once. V dropped 0 bases and J dropped 6 bases, with 17 bases sitting between them. Per germline, CDR1 SGHAT and CDR2 FQNNGV. This CDR3 contains 16 residues. The rearrangement joins TRBV11-2 to TRBJ1-2, with D uncertain. The origin of this receptor is an adult with an advanced solid tumor such as melanoma, head and neck, liver or kidney cancer. Source: CD4+ or CD8+ T cells sorted from blood, taken in a trial of the OX40 agonist ivuxolimab. CDR3 in amino acids: CASSLDVRRGEDGYTF. DNA for the CDR3: TGTGCCAGCAGCTTAGATGTGAGGCGGGGAGAGGATGGCTACACCTTC.